This paragraph covers one TCR beta chain sequence. Antigen unknown. Primers: 60 Vbeta forward and 13 Jbeta reverse. TCRdb's table, derived via immunoSEQ multiplex PCR, lists solely in-frame clones and lacks some. The sample has 140,000 to 150,000 clones, 75% to 90% seen once. This sample is drawn from a study of cytomegalovirus exposure and HLA in healthy donors. Study-level background: There were about 85 million unique TCRs (from HLA-typed donors) in an early data release.

J lost 7 bases, V lost 6 bases, and 12 bases had no gene match. Per germline, CDR1 SNHLY and CDR2 FYNNEI. This CDR3 region has 16 residues. Study observations and caveats: Reports indicated that the classifier achieved high specificity and sensitivity in diagnosing cytomegalovirus status. Analyses of presence/absence relied on an assumption of roughly uniform sequencing depth across donors.

The receptor was derived from a woman under 40 in good health and CMV-seronegative. The sequencing input was PBMCs. The chain couples TRBV2 to TRBJ1-6, with 7 bases that match TRBD1. DNA for the CDR3: TGTGCCAGCAGAGAGGACAGGACGACCATAAATTCACCCCTCCACTTT. This gives the protein CASREDRTTINSPLHF.